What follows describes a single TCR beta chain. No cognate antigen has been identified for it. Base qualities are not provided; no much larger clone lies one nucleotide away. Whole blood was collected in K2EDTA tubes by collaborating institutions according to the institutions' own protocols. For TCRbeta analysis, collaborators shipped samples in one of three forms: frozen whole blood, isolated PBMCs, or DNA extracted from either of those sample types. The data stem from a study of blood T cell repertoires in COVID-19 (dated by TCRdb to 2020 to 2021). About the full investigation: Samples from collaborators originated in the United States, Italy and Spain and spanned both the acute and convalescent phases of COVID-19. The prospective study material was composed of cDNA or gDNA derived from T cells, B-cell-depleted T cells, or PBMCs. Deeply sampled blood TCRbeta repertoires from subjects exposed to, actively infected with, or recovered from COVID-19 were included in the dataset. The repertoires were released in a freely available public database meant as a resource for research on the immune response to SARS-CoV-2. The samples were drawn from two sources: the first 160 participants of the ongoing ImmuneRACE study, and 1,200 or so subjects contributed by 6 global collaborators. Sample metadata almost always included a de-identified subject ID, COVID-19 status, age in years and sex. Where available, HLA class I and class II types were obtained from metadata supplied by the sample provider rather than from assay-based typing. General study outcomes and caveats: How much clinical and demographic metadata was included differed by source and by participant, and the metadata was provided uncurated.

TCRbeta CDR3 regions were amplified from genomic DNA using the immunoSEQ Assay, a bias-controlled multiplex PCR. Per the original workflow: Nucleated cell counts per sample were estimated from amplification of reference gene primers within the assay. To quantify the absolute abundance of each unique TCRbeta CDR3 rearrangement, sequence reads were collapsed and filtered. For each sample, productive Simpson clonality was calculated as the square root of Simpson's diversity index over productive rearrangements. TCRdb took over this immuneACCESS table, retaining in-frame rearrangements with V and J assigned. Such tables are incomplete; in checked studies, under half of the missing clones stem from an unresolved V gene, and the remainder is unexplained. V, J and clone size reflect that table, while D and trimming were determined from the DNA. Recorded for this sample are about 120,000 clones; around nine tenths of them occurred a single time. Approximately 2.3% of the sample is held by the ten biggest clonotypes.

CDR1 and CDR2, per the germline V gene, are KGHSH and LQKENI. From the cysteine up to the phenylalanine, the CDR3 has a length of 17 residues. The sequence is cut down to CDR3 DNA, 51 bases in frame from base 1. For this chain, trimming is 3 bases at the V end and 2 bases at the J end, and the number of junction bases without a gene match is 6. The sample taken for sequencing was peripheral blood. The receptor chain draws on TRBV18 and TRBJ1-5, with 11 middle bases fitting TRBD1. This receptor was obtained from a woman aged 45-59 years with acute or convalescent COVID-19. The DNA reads TGTGCCAGCTCACCCGGGACAGGGGGGAATGGCAATCAGCCCCAGCATTTT. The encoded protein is CASSPGTGGNGNQPQHF.